The TCR beta chain under discussion was sequenced for a study of regulatory T cells in long-lasting Graves disease (dated by TCRdb to the early 2020s). With respect to the entire study: Persistent Graves' disease was defined as antithyroid drug treatment for over 5 years with persistently positive TSH receptor autoantibodies. Patients with persistent Graves' disease were compared with patients with newly diagnosed Graves' disease using TCR sequencing and RNA sequencing of peripheral blood. The study took place in China and was registered as a clinical trial. TCR sequencing covered approximately 13 persistent and roughly 20 newly diagnosed Graves' disease patients, some 35 samples in total. On average, persistent Graves' disease patients in the clinical cohort had been on antithyroid drugs for about 10 years.

General conclusions and limits of the study: Persistent patients shared more public clonotypes among themselves (2,741) than newly diagnosed patients did (over 900). As a limitation, the authors acknowledged that the small sample size may reduce accuracy. Because the primary lesion, thyroid tissue, could not be accessed, the study looked at peripheral blood alone. Persistent Graves' disease patients showed lower TCR Shannon entropy and fewer highly expanded clones than newly diagnosed patients, suggesting clonal expansion. Preferential use of TRBV28, TRBJ1-2 and TRBJ2-5 was observed in persistent disease, whereas TRBV20-1 and TRBJ2-1 were favored in newly diagnosed disease. Sequencing and analysis were limited to the TCR beta chain.

Taken with the paper, the label for time point translates to: persistent/refractory GD, antithyroid drugs over 5 years with positive TRAb. For both TCR sequencing and RNA sequencing, RNA was extracted from PBMCs using TRIzol. The diagnosis of Graves' disease followed American Thyroid Association guidelines. Patients were recruited from an endocrinology department in Xi'an, China. Each patient gave around 9.2 milliliters of peripheral blood, collected in an EDTA anticoagulant tube. Ficoll Paque Plus density gradient separation was used to isolate PBMCs, and no additional T cell sorting was done. An Agilent 2100 Bioanalyzer and agarose gel were used to check RNA quality, and a NanoDrop 2000 was used to measure RNA concentration. CDR1 and CDR2 were assigned from the germline V gene as SGHTA and FQGTGA. The cysteine opens and the phenylalanine closes a CDR3 of 13 amino acids. CDR3 DNA is the only sequence kept; it has 39 bases, read in frame from the first base. After removal of 6 bases from V and 5 bases from J, the junction retains 2 bases not matched to a gene.

Library preparation was by multiplex PCR. The run used an Illumina HiSeq 4000. TCR beta libraries were built with iRepertoire HTBI primers and Arm-PCR amplification of CDR3 regions. PCR products were gel purified before sequencing. The original methods were these. Gene usage analysis of CDR3 amino acid clonotypes relied on the roughly 60 TRBV and 13 to 15 TRBJ segments identified across samples. Filtered high-quality paired reads were merged into contigs using COPE and FqMerger. BLAST was used to align contigs to IMGT TRBV, TRBD and TRBJ reference genes, with CDR3 defined following IMGT. Clonotypes above 0.1% frequency were classified as highly expanded clones. Repertoire diversity was measured by Shannon entropy, and V-J evenness by the Gini coefficient. Clonotypes shared by more than one individual were considered public. TCRdb itself trimmed the public reads at Q25 with fastp, ran MiXCR and retained productive beta chains. All rows with the same CDR3 protein become a single entry with the most common DNA and genes. TCRdb's processing, not the authors', yielded these V and J calls. The table for this sample lists about 470,000 distinct CDR3 sequences; around 21% of them were counted only once. The ten largest clones represent approximately 8% of the sample.

This clonotype was recorded many times. Its recognized antigen is unknown. Per-base qualities were not stored, and no clone one base away is much larger. The sequences come from peripheral blood mononuclear cells (PBMCs), collected when the disease was refractory, from a patient treated with antithyroid drugs. The TCR was taken from a female donor with Graves disease. The rearrangement combines TRBV7-3 with TRBJ2-2, with 8 bases matching TRBD2. The nucleotides are TGTGCCAGCAGTCAGCGGGGGACCGGGGAGCTGTTTTTT. This translates into CASSQRGTGELFF.